This paragraph covers one T cell receptor beta chain sequence. Source study methods: Reference gene primers were amplified, and this amplification served to estimate nucleated cell counts. Repertoires were generated with immunoSEQ multiplex PCR, while TCRdb's copy carries only in-frame clones and drops some. The V and J calls and the clone size are those of that table, but D and trimming were determined from the DNA. The table records about 170,000 clones, 88% of them present only once. This entry comes from a study of blood T cell repertoires in COVID-19. For the study at large: The study drew acute and convalescent COVID-19 samples from the United States, Italy and Spain. PBMCs, B-cell-depleted T cells, or T cells were the source of the cDNA or gDNA that made up the material.

Germline V lookup: CDR1 SEHNR, CDR2 FQNEAQ (reference sequence). The V gene lost 5 bases and the J gene lost 0 bases, with 7 bases spanning the gap. The length of the CDR3 is 13 residues. This sequence joins TRBV7-9 and TRBJ2-5; D remains ambiguous. Source material: peripheral blood. The receptor's source is a man aged 55 to 70 with acute or convalescent COVID-19. CDR3 amino acids: CASSPGYQETQYF. In DNA form, the CDR3 reads TGTGCCAGCAGCCCAGGATACCAAGAGACCCAGTACTTC. Full variable domain (missing parts from reference TRBV7-9 and TRBJ2-5): DTGVSQNPRHKITKRGQNVTFRCDPISEHNRLYWYRQTLGQGPEFLTYFQNEAQLEKSRLLSDRFSAERPKGSFSTLEIQRTEQGDSAMYLCASSPGYQETQYFGPGTRLLVL.